This T cell receptor beta chain originates from a study of blood T cell repertoires in COVID-19. The CDR3 extends over 15 amino acids. V was shortened by 6 bases and J by 8 bases, with 22 bases between the two germline ends. In germline, CDR1 is MNHNY, CDR2 SVGAGI (reference sequence). Measured with immunoSEQ multiplex PCR; TCRdb has only the in-frame clones, and not every one. The sample has over 65,000 clones; 80% to 90% are singletons. The chain joins TRBV6-6 to TRBJ2-5; the D gene is possibly TRBD1 (7 bases). The origin of this receptor is a middle-aged man with active COVID-19. Sequencing was performed on peripheral blood. The CDR3 is CASSAGQNNKDTQYF. DNA for the CDR3: TGTGCCAGCAGCGCGGGACAGAACAACAAGGATACCCAGTACTTC.